Listed here is a single T cell receptor (beta chain). Its antigen remains unidentified. MiXCR was run by TCRdb on the reads, yielding one entry per CDR3 protein. The repertoire holds over 150,000 distinct CDR3 sequences, with roughly 15% as singletons. The data were obtained in a study of T cell repertoires in cytomegalovirus infection. Regarding the study as a whole: Ex vivo, HLA-C-restricted CMV-specific TCR beta clonotypes prevailed over the rest of the response.

Trimming took 8 bases from V and 3 from J, leaving 11 bases between them. Germline CDR1 and CDR2: SNHLY and FYNNEI. The CDR3 spans 12 residues. This TCR was sampled from a human donor in good health (CMV status not recorded). Some clones in this sample may be carry-over from other donors' samples. This chain connects TRBV2 to TRBJ2-7; D may match TRBD1 or TRBD2 (5 bases each). Sequencing was done on a sample of CD8+ T cells from PBMCs. The CDR3 protein is CASEGESYEQYF. CDR3 nucleotide sequence: TGTGCCAGCGAAGGGGAGAGCTACGAGCAGTACTTC.